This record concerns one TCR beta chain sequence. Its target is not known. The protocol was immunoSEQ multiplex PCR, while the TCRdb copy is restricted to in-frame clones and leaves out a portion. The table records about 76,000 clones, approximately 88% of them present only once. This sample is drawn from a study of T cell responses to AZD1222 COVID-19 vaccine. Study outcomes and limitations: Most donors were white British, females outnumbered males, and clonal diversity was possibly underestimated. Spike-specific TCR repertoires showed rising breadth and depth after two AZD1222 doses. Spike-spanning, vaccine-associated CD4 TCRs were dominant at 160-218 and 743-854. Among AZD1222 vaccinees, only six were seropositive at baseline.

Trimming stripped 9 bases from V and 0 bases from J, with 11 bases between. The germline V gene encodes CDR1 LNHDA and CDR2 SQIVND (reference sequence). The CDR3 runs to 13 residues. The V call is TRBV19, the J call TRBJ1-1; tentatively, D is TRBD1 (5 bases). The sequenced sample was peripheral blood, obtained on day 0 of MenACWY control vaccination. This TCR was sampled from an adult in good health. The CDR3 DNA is TGTGCCAGCGAAGGGGCCTTGAACACTGAAGCTTTCTTT. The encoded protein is CASEGALNTEAFF.